This T cell receptor beta chain was identified during a study of PD-1 blockade in classical Hodgkin lymphoma. Germline loops: CDR1 SNHLY, CDR2 FYNNEI. V was pared by 4 bases and J by 4 bases, with 5 bases of the junction left unmatched. This CDR3 spans 14 amino acids. Turning to this clone: What it recognizes is unknown.

Following autologous stem cell transplantation, relapse occurred in every patient, and exposure to brentuximab vedotin varied. Study results and limitations: Reported findings placed baseline TCR diversity lower in newly diagnosed patients (compared with healthy donors). CD4+ TCR diversity rose significantly by C4D1, and CD8+ TCR diversity did not. The drivers behind the repertoire differences, possibly disease activity or prior therapy, remain undefined. Those achieving complete response showed baseline diversity like newly diagnosed patients.

Some clones are missing from TCRdb's copy, which holds only in-frame ones; the method was immunoSEQ multiplex PCR. The data show around 66,000 clones, 80% to 90% seen once. This specimen consisted of peripheral blood mononuclear cells (PBMCs), obtained at baseline. This receptor was obtained from a human donor with classical Hodgkin lymphoma. This sequence joins TRBV2 and TRBJ2-7; 9 nucleotides line up with TRBD1. CDR3 coding DNA: TGTGCCAGCAGTGCCGGGACAGGGATATACGAGCAGTACTTC. It specifies CASSAGTGIYEQYF. The whole variable domain, remainder taken from reference TRBV2 and TRBJ2-7, is EPEVTQTPSHQVTQMGQEVILRCVPISNHLYFYWYRQILGQKVEFLVSFYNNEISEKSEIFDDQFSVERPDGSNFTLKIRSTKLEDSAMYFCASSAGTGIYEQYFGPGTRLTVT.